This entry features one T cell receptor (beta chain) sequence. This sample includes further DNA sequences coding for the same CDR3. The CDR3 is 12 amino acids. Germline values: CDR1 SEHNR, CDR2 FQNEAQ (reference sequence). Between the trimmed V and J ends, which lost 5 bases and 3 bases, there was a span of 4 bases. The data were taken from a study of blood T cell repertoires in COVID-19. Participants spanned ages about 18 to 100 years and resided in around 25 US areas. Donors were grouped by their self-reported clinical history. Methods used by the authors: From reference gene primer amplification, estimates of nucleated cell counts were derived. Profiling relied on immunoSEQ multiplex PCR, and the TCRdb table lists in-frame clones only, not all of them. V and J calls and clone size follow that table, whereas D and trimming were derived from the DNA. The table shows about 340,000 clones, with 80% to 90% occurring only once.

The sequence was obtained from a woman in her thirties or forties with acute COVID-19. The chain couples TRBV7-9 to TRBJ2-2; D remains unclear. Sequencing used PBMCs or T cells enriched from blood (not recorded which). CDR3 protein: CASSPDTGELFF. CDR3 nucleotides: TGTGCCAGCAGCCCTGACACCGGGGAGCTGTTTTTT.